The 31 T cell receptor beta chains in this list originate from one sample, sequenced in a study of beta chain features in type 1 diabetes. These TCRs are of unknown antigen specificity. Sequencing targeted expressed TCRB transcripts, as all isolated RNA had been reverse transcribed. Clones were sequenced by immunoSEQ multiplex PCR, and TCRdb holds only the in-frame ones, with some missing. In the table there are some 240,000 clones, around 15% of which are singletons. Findings of the study overall: Among patients with Type 1 diabetes, TCRB CDR3s were moderately but significantly shorter in every one of the four CD4+ subsets.

The sample taken for sequencing was naive CD4+ T cells from blood. These receptors were obtained from a man aged 25 to 45 with type 1 diabetes.

The CDR3 is CASSVQGISTDTQYF. CDR3 in DNA: TGTGCCAGCAGCGTACAGGGGATTAGCACAGATACGCAGTATTTT. The chain links TRBV7-2 to TRBJ2-3, with 7 bases lining up with TRBD1. In germline, CDR1 is SGHTA, CDR2 FQGNSA. V was clipped by 5 bases and J by 0 bases; unmatched bases: 5. The CDR3 has 15 amino acids.

This clone has only a few counts. The chain links TRBV7-2 to TRBJ2-5; D gene ambiguous. The germline gives CDR1 SGHTA, CDR2 FQGNSA. Trimming stripped 2 bases from V and 5 bases from J, with 15 bases between. The CDR3 totals 15 residues. CDR3 coding DNA: TGTGCCAGCAGCTTACGAGTTTCCACACTGGAGACCCAGTACTTC. Protein: CASSLRVSTLETQYF.

There are a few counts of this clone. The chain carries TRBV29-1 and TRBJ1-1; no clear D gene. Germline V gives CDR1 SQVTM, CDR2 ANQGSEA. Trimming stripped 3 bases from V and 2 bases from J, with 10 bases between. The length of the CDR3 is 13 residues. The CDR3: CSVDKQLNTEAFF. In DNA, the CDR3 is TGCAGCGTTGACAAACAGTTAAACACTGAAGCTTTCTTT.

This clone was seen a few times. V usage is TRBV29-1 and J usage is TRBJ2-5; 8 nucleotides align to TRBD1. Germline CDR1 SQVTM, CDR2 ANQGSEA. J was trimmed by 5 bases and V by 7 bases; bases with no gene match: 6. This CDR3 comprises 12 residues. CDR3 loop: CSADRVDETQYF. CDR3 nucleotides: TGCAGCGCGGACAGGGTGGATGAGACCCAGTACTTC. Supplemented by reference TRBV29-1 and TRBJ2-5, the full variable domain reads SAVISQKPSRDICQRGTSLTIQCQVDSQVTMMFWYRQQPGQSLTLIATANQGSEATYESGFVIDKFPISRPNLTFSTLTVSNMSPEDSSIYLCSADRVDETQYFGPGTRLLVL.

This clone was picked up one time. The chain links TRBV7-9 to TRBJ1-5, with D maybe TRBD1 (6 bases). The V end lost 6 bases, the J end lost 5 bases, and 11 bases lay between the germline ends. Germline V gives CDR1 SEHNR, CDR2 FQNEAQ (reference sequence). The length of the CDR3 is 13 residues. The CDR3: CASSSQGYQPQHF. DNA for the CDR3: TGTGCCAGCAGTTCCCAGGGGTATCAGCCCCAGCATTTT.

This clone was seen a handful of times. The V and J genes are TRBV5-4 and TRBJ2-3; TRBD1 is a possible D gene (6 bases). The CDR3 sequence is 15 residues long. Germline values: CDR1 SGHNT, CDR2 YYREEE (reference sequence). Deletions cut 4 bases from V and 0 bases from J, with 12 bases between. The CDR3 reads CASSANRVSTDTQYF. The CDR3 nucleotides read TGTGCCAGCAGCGCTAACAGGGTTAGCACAGATACGCAGTATTTT. Full variable domain (rest looked up from reference TRBV5-4 and TRBJ2-3): ETGVTQSPTHLIKTRGQQVTLRCSSQSGHNTVSWYQQALGQGPQFIFQYYREEENGRGNFPPRFSGLQFPNYSSELNVNALELDDSALYLCASSANRVSTDTQYFGPGTRLTVL.

In its sample, this clone was seen a few times. The chain is built from TRBV10-3 and TRBJ1-1; D is ambiguous. CDR3 length: 13 amino acids. Germline lookup yields CDR1 ENHRY and CDR2 SYGVKD. V lost 4 bases and J lost 0, with 6 bases in between. CDR3 loop: CAISGLMNTEAFF. CDR3 nucleotides: TGTGCCATCAGTGGACTAATGAACACTGAAGCTTTCTTT.

J is TRBJ2-5 and V is TRBV9; D remains unclear. V was trimmed by 3 bases and J by 5 bases, leaving 11 bases between them. The CDR3 is 13 amino acids. CDR1 and CDR2 from the germline V gene are SGDLS and YYNGEE. The CDR3 nucleotides read TGTGCCAGCAGCGAGGTGACCTGGGAGACCCAGTACTTC. This codes for CASSEVTWETQYF. Using reference TRBV9 and TRBJ2-5 for the parts outside the CDR3, the full variable domain is DSGVTQTPKHLITATGQRVTLRCSPRSGDLSVYWYQQSLDQGLQFLIQYYNGEERAKGNILERFSAQQFPDLHSELNLSSLELGDSALYFCASSEVTWETQYFGPGTRLLVL.

This clone was recorded a few times. The chain is built from TRBV19 and TRBJ2-5; no clear D. The ends were cut back, 3 bases at V and 3 bases at J, with 11 bases in the middle. Germline loops: CDR1 LNHDA, CDR2 SQIVND (reference sequence). The CDR3 totals 14 residues. This CDR3 reads CASSIDSWKETQYF. Written as DNA, the CDR3 is TGTGCCAGTAGTATCGACTCCTGGAAAGAGACCCAGTACTTC.

The chain couples TRBV28 to TRBJ2-5; 8 nucleotides line up with TRBD1. Germline V gene sequence: CDR1 MDHEN, CDR2 SYDVKM. V trimming: 2 bases; J trimming: 6 bases; junction bases outside the gene matches: 5. The CDR3 totals 14 residues. CDR3 protein: CASSLPGQGQTQYF. DNA for the CDR3: TGTGCCAGCAGTTTACCCGGACAGGGTCAGACCCAGTACTTC.

This chain uses TRBV30 with TRBJ2-2; D gene uncertain. V was pared by 7 bases and J by 5 bases, with 5 bases between. This CDR3 is built from 10 residues. Germline V CDR1 and CDR2: GTSNPN, SVGIG (reference sequence). The CDR3 loop reads CAYRTGELFF. The CDR3, as DNA: TGTGCCTATAGGACCGGGGAGCTGTTTTTT. The entire variable domain, with the rest obtained from reference TRBV30 and TRBJ2-2, is as follows: SQTIHQWPATLVQPVGSPLSLECTVEGTSNPNLYWYRQAAGRGLQLLFYSVGIGQISSEVPQNLSASRPQDRQFILSSKKLLLSDSGFYLCAYRTGELFFGEGSRLTVL.

A few counts support this clone. The chain is built from TRBV13 and TRBJ2-7, with 8 bases fitting TRBD1. This CDR3 region has 14 residues. V shed 5 bases and J 9 bases; nucleotides not matched to a gene: 12. Germline V gene data show CDR1 as PRHDT and CDR2 as FYEKMQ (reference sequence). DNA of the CDR3: TGTGCCAGCAGCGTTGACAGGGGTTCTTCCGTGCAGTACTTC. Translating it yields CASSVDRGSSVQYF.

This chain joins TRBV4-2 and TRBJ2-7, with D possibly TRBD2 on 6 matching bases. Trimming cost V 0 bases and J 2 bases, with 17 bases left between them. Germline CDR1 reads LGHNA; CDR2 reads YNFKEQ. The CDR3 runs to 17 residues. This chain's CDR3 is CASSQDFGVADPYEQYF. The DNA for the CDR3 is TGTGCCAGCAGCCAAGATTTTGGAGTAGCGGATCCCTACGAGCAGTACTTC.

In its sample, this clone was seen a few times. The V gene is TRBV6-1, the J gene TRBJ1-1; tentative D call: TRBD1 (5 bases). The V and J ends lost 3 bases and 2 bases respectively, with 10 bases between them. Looked up from germline, CDR1 is MNHNS and CDR2 is SASEGT. The CDR3 has 14 amino acids. The CDR3 here is CASSDQTVNTEAFF. CDR3 sequence (DNA): TGTGCCAGCAGTGACCAGACAGTCAACACTGAAGCTTTCTTT.

This clone turned up a few times. The genes are TRBV30 and TRBJ1-3; the match to TRBD1 covers 9 bases. Germline CDR1 reads GTSNPN; CDR2 reads SVGIG (reference sequence). V shed 0 bases, J shed 1 base, and the junction held 4 bases outside the gene matches. The CDR3 contains 16 residues. CDR3 loop: CAWSVWDRESGNTIYF. The CDR3 bases are TGTGCCTGGAGTGTATGGGACAGGGAATCTGGAAACACCATATATTTT.

The CDR3 loop reads CASSGTGNTGELFF. The CDR3 DNA is TGTGCCAGCAGTGGGACAGGGAACACCGGGGAGCTGTTTTTT. This chain connects TRBV28 to TRBJ2-2; 8 bases match TRBD1. The CDR3 runs 14 residues. Germline values: CDR1 MDHEN, CDR2 SYDVKM. Losses at the gene ends were 5 bases for V and 1 base for J; bases not matched to a gene: 0. The complete variable domain, with remaining parts taken from reference TRBV28 and TRBJ2-2, reads DVKVTQSSRYLVKRTGEKVFLECVQDMDHENMFWYRQDPGLGLRLIYFSYDVKMKEKGDIPEGYSVSREKKERFSLILESASTNQTSMYLCASSGTGNTGELFFGEGSRLTVL.

The chain employs TRBV5-1 and TRBJ2-3, with 8 bases aligning to TRBD2. CDR1 and CDR2 from the germline V gene are SGHRS and YFSETQ. The V gene end was trimmed by 7 bases and the J gene end by 4 bases; junction bases not matched to a gene: 8. There are 14 residues in the CDR3. The CDR3 DNA reads TGCGCCAGCGGAGGACTAGCTGAGGCAGATACGCAGTATTTT. Protein: CASGGLAEADTQYF.

The chain carries TRBV7-3 and TRBJ1-3; D remains ambiguous. Trimming took off 2 bases at V and 3 bases at J, with 2 bases between the two ends. The CDR3 contains 12 residues. Germline V gene lookup returns CDR1 SGHTA and CDR2 FQGTGA. CDR3: CASSLVGNTIYF. CDR3 DNA sequence: TGTGCCAGCAGCTTAGTTGGAAACACCATATATTTT.

The V call is TRBV29-1, the J call TRBJ2-1; TRBD1 or TRBD2 may be the D gene (5 bases each). CDR1 and CDR2 (germline): SQVTM, ANQGSEA. This CDR3 comprises 9 residues. The ends were cut back, 3 bases at V and 12 bases at J, with 6 bases in the middle. In nucleotides, the CDR3 is TGCAGCGTTGACGGGGCGCAGTTCTTC. Translated: CSVDGAQFF.

In this sample, this clone turned up a few times. The V gene is TRBV7-2, the J gene TRBJ1-2, with unresolved D. The V and J ends lost 1 base and 4 bases respectively, with 10 bases between them. The length of the CDR3 is 14 residues. Germline V gene sequence: CDR1 SGHTA, CDR2 FQGNSA. CDR3 nucleotide sequence: TGTGCCAGCAGCTTAGAGGCAAGAGGCTATGGCTACACCTTC. This translates into CASSLEARGYGYTF.

This clone came up a few times. This sample includes further DNA sequences coding for the same CDR3. CDR3 bases: TGTGCCAGCAGCGACCAAGAGACCCAGTACTTC. It yields the protein CASSDQETQYF. The rearrangement uses TRBV9 and TRBJ2-5; D gene ambiguous. The CDR3 is 11 amino acids. Trimming took 3 bases from V and 0 from J, leaving 0 bases between them. The germline V gene encodes CDR1 SGDLS and CDR2 YYNGEE. Full variable domain (rest looked up from reference TRBV9 and TRBJ2-5): DSGVTQTPKHLITATGQRVTLRCSPRSGDLSVYWYQQSLDQGLQFLIQYYNGEERAKGNILERFSAQQFPDLHSELNLSSLELGDSALYFCASSDQETQYFGPGTRLLVL.

The chain combines TRBV5-1 with TRBJ2-4; D gene ambiguous. Germline V gene data show CDR1 as SGHRS and CDR2 as YFSETQ. CDR3 length equals 12 residues. Trimming took off 6 bases at V and 8 bases at J, with 12 bases between the two ends. The CDR3 bases are TGCGCCAGCACTGGGTACACAGACATTCAGTACTTC. This sequence encodes CASTGYTDIQYF.

The rearrangement uses TRBV5-4 and TRBJ2-1, with 8 bases that match TRBD1. The CDR3 covers 16 residues. Trimming removed 2 bases from V and 3 bases from J; junction bases left unmatched: 7. CDR1 and CDR2 (germline): SGHNT, YYREEE (reference sequence). CDR3 nucleotide sequence: TGTGCCAGCAGCTTAGGGACAGGCCGATACTACAATGAGCAGTTCTTC. Translated, it gives CASSLGTGRYYNEQFF.

This chain uses TRBV20-1 with TRBJ2-7, with D tentatively TRBD1 or TRBD2 (5 bases each). Deletions cut 0 bases from V and 9 bases from J, with 9 bases between. This CDR3 region has 11 residues. Germline values: CDR1 DFQATT, CDR2 SNEGSKA (reference sequence). CDR3 coding DNA: TGCAGTGCTAGAGACCGGGACGGGCAGTACTTC. It yields the protein CSARDRDGQYF.

CDR3 DNA: TGTGCCAGTAGTGTGCAGGACTTCAATGAGCAGTTCTTC. Protein product: CASSVQDFNEQFF. This chain joins TRBV19 and TRBJ2-1, with D possibly matching TRBD2 (5 bases). In germline, CDR1 is LNHDA, CDR2 SQIVND (reference sequence). The V end lost 5 bases, the J end lost 6 bases, and 11 bases lay between the germline ends. The CDR3 consists of 13 residues.

This clone was detected a few times. This chain links TRBV29-1 with TRBJ2-3; a possible D gene is TRBD2 (6 bases). This CDR3 region has 15 residues. Between the trimmed V and J ends, which lost 4 bases and 2 bases, there was a span of 16 bases. Germline V gives CDR1 SQVTM, CDR2 ANQGSEA. Here the CDR3 reads CSVAYGGLITDTQYF. CDR3 nucleotides: TGCAGCGTTGCGTATGGGGGACTCATCACAGATACGCAGTATTTT.

The V gene is TRBV11-2, the J gene TRBJ2-3; no reliable D call. In germline, CDR1 is SGHAT, CDR2 FQNNGV. The V gene lost 5 bases and the J gene lost 6 bases, with 9 bases spanning the gap. The CDR3 runs 12 residues. The CDR3 region is CASSRVEDTQYF. The CDR3 DNA follows: TGTGCCAGCAGCCGTGTGGAGGATACGCAGTATTTT.

In nucleotides, the CDR3 is TGTGCCAGCAGCTTTTCAGGGGGCGGCGAGACCCAGTACTTC. The encoded protein is CASSFSGGGETQYF. The chain couples TRBV13 to TRBJ2-5; the match to TRBD1 covers 8 bases. CDR1 is PRHDT, CDR2 FYEKMQ, per germline (reference sequence). The CDR3 sequence is 14 residues long. The ends lost 3 bases at V and 5 bases at J; junction bases unmatched: 5.

This clone came up a few times. The chain links TRBV5-4 to TRBJ2-3, with D uncertain. The CDR3 is 13 amino acids. Germline values: CDR1 SGHNT, CDR2 YYREEE (reference sequence). V was cut by 5 bases and J by 0 bases, with 7 bases left in between. The CDR3 DNA follows: TGTGCCAGCAGGGGTGGGAGCACAGATACGCAGTATTTT. Translating it yields CASRGGSTDTQYF.

The chain combines TRBV9 with TRBJ2-1; D remains ambiguous. There are 16 residues in the CDR3. The germline V and J ends were trimmed by 4 bases and 10 bases, with 24 bases remaining between them. The germline V gene encodes CDR1 SGDLS and CDR2 YYNGEE. Here the CDR3 DNA reads TGTGCCAGCAGCCCTAACAGCCCCAGCGTGGTGGTAGAGCAGTTCTTC. As protein: CASSPNSPSVVVEQFF.

The chain employs TRBV2 and TRBJ2-1; D unclear. The germline V gene encodes CDR1 SNHLY and CDR2 FYNNEI. V was clipped by 0 bases and J by 0 bases, with 12 bases between them. The CDR3 is 17 residues long. The DNA for the CDR3 is TGTGCCAGCAGTGAAGCAGTAGGGCAGGTCTCCTACAATGAGCAGTTCTTC. Its protein product is CASSEAVGQVSYNEQFF.